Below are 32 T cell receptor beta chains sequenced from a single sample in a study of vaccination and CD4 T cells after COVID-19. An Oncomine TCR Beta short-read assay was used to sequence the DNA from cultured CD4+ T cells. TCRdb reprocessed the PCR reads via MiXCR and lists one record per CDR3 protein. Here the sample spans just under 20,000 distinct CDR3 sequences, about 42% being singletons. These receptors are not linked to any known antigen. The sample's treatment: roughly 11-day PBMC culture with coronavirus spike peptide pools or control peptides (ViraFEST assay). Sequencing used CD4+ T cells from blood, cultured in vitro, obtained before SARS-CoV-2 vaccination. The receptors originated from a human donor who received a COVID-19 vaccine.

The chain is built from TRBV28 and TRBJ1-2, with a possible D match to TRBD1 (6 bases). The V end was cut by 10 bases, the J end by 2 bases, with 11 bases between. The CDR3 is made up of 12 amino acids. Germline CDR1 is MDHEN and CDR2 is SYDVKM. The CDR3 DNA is TGTGCCATTCTCACAGGGAACTATGGCTACACCTTC. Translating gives CAILTGNYGYTF.

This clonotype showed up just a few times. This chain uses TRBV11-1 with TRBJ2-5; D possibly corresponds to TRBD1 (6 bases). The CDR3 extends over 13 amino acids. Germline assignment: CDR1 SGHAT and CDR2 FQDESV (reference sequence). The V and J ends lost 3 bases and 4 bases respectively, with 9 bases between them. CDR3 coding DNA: TGTGCCAGCAGCTTCGAAGGGGGAGAGACCCAGTACTTC. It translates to CASSFEGGETQYF.

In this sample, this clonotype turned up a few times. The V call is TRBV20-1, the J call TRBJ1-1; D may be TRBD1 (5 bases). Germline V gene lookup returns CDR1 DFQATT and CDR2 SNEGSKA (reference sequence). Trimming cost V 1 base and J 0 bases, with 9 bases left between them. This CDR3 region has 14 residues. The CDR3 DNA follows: TGCAGTGCTAGAGTTTGGGGGGTGAACACTGAAGCTTTCTTT. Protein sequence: CSARVWGVNTEAFF.

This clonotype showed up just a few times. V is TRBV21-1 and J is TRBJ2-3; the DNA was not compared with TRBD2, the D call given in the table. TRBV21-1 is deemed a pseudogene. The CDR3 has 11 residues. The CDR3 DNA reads TGTGCCAGCACCTCCGAAGATACGCAGTATTTT. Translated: CASTSEDTQYF.

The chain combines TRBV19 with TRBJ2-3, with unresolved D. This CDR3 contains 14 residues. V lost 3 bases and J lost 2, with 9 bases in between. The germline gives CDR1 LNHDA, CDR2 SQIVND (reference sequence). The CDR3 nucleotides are TGTGCCAGTAGTATTGGGTACGCCACAGATACGCAGTATTTT. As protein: CASSIGYATDTQYF.

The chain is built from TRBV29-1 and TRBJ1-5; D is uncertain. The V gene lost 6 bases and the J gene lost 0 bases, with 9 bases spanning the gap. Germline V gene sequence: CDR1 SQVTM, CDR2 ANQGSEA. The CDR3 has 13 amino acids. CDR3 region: CSVTFNSNQPQHF. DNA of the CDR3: TGCAGCGTGACCTTTAATAGCAATCAGCCCCAGCATTTT.

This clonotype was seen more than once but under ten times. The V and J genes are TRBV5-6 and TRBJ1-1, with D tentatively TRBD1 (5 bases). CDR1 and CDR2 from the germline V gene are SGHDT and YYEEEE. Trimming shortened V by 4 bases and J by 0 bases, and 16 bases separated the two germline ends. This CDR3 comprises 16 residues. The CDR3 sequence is CASSPYPGRVNTEAFF. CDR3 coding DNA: TGTGCCAGCAGCCCCTATCCAGGGAGGGTGAACACTGAAGCTTTCTTT.

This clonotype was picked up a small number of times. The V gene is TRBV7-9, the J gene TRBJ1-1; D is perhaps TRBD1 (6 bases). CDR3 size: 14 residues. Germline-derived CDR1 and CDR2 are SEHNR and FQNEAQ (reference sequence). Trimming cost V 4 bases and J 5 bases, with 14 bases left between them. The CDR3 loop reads CASSYNRAETEAFF. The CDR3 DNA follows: TGTGCCAGCAGCTATAACAGGGCGGAAACTGAAGCTTTCTTT.

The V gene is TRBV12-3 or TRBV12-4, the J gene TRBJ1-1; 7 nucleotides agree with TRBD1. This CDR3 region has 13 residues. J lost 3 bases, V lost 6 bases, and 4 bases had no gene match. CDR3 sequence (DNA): TGTGCCAGCAGCTCCGACAGGGACACTGAAGCTTTCTTT. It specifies CASSSDRDTEAFF.

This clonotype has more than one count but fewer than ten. CDR3 DNA sequence: TGTGCCTGGAGTCCAATGTCGGGACTAGCGGGGACCCAGTACTTC. It encodes CAWSPMSGLAGTQYF. The J gene is TRBJ2-5, the V gene TRBV30; 12 nucleotides line up with TRBD2. CDR1 is GTSNPN, CDR2 SVGIG, per germline (reference sequence). Unmatched junction bases numbered 8, after V lost 2 bases and J lost 7 bases. The CDR3 has 15 amino acids. The full variable domain, its missing parts supplied by reference TRBV30 and TRBJ2-5, is SQTIHQWPATLVQPVGSPLSLECTVEGTSNPNLYWYRQAAGRGLQLLFYSVGIGQISSEVPQNLSASRPQDRQFILSSKKLLLSDSGFYLCAWSPMSGLAGTQYFGPGTRLLVL.

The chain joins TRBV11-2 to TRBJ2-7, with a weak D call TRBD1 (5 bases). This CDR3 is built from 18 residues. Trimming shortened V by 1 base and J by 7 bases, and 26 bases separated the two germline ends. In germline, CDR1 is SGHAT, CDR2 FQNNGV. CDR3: CASSLVIQGSHPLSEQYF. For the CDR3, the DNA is TGTGCCAGCAGCTTAGTTATTCAGGGATCTCACCCATTATCTGAGCAGTACTTC.

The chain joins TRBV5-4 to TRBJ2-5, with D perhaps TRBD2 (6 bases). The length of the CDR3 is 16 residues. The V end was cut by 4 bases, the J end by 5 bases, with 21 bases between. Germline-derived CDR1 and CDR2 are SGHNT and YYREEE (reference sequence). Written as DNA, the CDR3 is TGTGCCAGCAGCCCCTGGACTTTCGGGGGACGGGAGACCCAGTACTTC. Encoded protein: CASSPWTFGGRETQYF.

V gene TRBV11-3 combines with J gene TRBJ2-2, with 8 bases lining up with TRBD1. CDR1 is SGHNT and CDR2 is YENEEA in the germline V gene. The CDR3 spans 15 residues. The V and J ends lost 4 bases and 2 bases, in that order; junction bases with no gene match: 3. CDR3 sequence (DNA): TGTGCCAGCAGCTCGACAGGGGTCAACACCGGGGAGCTGTTTTTT. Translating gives CASSSTGVNTGELFF.

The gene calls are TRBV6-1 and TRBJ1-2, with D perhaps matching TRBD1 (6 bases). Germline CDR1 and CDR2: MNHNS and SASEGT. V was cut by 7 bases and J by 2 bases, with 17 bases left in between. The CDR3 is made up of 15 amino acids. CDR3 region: CASTSEQGLNYGYTF. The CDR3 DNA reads TGTGCCAGCACCAGCGAACAGGGTTTAAACTATGGCTACACCTTC.

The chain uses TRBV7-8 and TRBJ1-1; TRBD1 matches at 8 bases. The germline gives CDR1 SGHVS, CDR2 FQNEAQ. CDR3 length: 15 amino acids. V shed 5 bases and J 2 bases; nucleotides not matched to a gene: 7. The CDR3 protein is CASSPTGQANTEAFF. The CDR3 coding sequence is TGTGCCAGCAGCCCCACGGGACAGGCTAACACTGAAGCTTTCTTT.

In nucleotides, the CDR3 is TGCAGTGCTAGAGGGACTAGCGGGGTCGAGCAGTACTTC. This gives the protein CSARGTSGVEQYF. The chain uses TRBV20-1 and TRBJ2-7; 12 bases line up with TRBD2. The CDR3 spans 13 residues. Losses at the gene ends were 1 base for V and 6 bases for J; bases not matched to a gene: 1. Germline V CDR1 and CDR2: DFQATT, SNEGSKA (reference sequence).

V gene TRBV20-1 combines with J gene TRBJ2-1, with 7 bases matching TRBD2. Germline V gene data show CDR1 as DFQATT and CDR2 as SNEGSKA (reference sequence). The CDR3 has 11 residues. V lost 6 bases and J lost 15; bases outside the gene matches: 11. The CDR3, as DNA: TGCAGTGCCACCGGGCCGGCGGGGGTGTTCTTC. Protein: CSATGPAGVFF.

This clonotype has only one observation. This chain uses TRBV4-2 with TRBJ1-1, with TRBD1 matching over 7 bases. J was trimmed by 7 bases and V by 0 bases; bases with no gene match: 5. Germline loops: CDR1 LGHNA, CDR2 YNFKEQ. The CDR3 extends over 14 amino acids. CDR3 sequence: CASSQDRDSLEAFF. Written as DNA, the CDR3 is TGTGCCAGCAGCCAAGATCGGGACAGCCTTGAAGCTTTCTTT.

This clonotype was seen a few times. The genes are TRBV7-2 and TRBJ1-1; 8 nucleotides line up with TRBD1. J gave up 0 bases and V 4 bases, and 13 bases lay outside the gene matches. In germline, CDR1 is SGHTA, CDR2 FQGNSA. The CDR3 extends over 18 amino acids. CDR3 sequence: CASSSLTGTGLMNTEAFF. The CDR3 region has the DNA TGTGCCAGCAGCTCCTTGACCGGGACAGGACTAATGAACACTGAAGCTTTCTTT.

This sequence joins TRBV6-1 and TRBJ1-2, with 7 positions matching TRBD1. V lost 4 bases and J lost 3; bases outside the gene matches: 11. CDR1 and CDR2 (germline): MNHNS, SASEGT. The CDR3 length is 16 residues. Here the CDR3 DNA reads TGTGCCAGCAGTGCAAAGACCAGGGGGTATCACTATGGCTACACCTTC. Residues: CASSAKTRGYHYGYTF.

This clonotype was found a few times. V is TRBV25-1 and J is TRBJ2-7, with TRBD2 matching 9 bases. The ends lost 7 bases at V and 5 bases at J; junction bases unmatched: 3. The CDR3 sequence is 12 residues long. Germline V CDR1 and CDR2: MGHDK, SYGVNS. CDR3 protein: CASTSGGHEQYF. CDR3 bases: TGTGCCAGCACCAGCGGGGGGCACGAGCAGTACTTC.

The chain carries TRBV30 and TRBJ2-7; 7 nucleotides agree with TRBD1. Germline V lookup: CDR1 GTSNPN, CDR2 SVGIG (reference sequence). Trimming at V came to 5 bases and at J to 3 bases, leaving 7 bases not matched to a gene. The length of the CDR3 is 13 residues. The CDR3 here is CAWEKDRNYEQYF. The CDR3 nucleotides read TGTGCCTGGGAAAAGGACAGGAACTACGAGCAGTACTTC.

The CDR3 region is CASRTGNSGNTIYF. CDR3 sequence (DNA): TGTGCCAGCCGTACAGGAAACTCTGGAAACACCATATATTTT. The rearrangement links TRBV28 to TRBJ1-3; D is possibly TRBD1 (5 bases). Germline V gene data show CDR1 as MDHEN and CDR2 as SYDVKM. Trimming took off 8 bases at V and 0 bases at J, with 11 bases between the two ends. This CDR3 is built from 14 residues.

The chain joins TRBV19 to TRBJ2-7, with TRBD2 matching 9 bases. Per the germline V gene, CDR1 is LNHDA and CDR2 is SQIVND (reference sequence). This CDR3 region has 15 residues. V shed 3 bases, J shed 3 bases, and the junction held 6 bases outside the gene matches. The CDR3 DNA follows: TGTGCCAGTAGTATCACTAGCGGGCCAATCTACGAGCAGTACTTC. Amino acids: CASSITSGPIYEQYF.

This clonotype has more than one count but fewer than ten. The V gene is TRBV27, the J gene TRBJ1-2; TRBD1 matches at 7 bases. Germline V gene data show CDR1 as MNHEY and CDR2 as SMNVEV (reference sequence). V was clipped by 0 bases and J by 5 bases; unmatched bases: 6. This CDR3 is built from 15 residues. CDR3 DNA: TGTGCCAGCAGTTTATCGCCGGGGGGACAGTATGGCTACACCTTC. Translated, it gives CASSLSPGGQYGYTF.

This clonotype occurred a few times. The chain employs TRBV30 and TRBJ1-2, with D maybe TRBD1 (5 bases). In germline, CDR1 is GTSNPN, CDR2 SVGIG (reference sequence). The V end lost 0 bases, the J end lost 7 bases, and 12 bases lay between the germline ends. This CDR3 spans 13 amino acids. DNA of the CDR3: TGTGCCTGGAGTGTAAGGGGAGCCGGTGGCTACACCTTC. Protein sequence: CAWSVRGAGGYTF.

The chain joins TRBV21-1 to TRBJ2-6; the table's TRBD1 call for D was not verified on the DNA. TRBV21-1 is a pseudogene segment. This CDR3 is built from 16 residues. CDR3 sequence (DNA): TGTGCCAGCAGAACGGGAACGGGGCCTGGGGCCAACGTCCTGACTTTC. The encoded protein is CASRTGTGPGANVLTF.

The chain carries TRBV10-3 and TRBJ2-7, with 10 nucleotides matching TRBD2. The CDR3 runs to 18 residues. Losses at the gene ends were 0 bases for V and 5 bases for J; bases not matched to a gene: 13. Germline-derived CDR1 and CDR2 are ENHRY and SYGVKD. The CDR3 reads CAISESKRSSGGEHEQYF. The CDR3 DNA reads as TGTGCCATCAGTGAGTCTAAACGGTCTAGCGGGGGAGAACACGAGCAGTACTTC.

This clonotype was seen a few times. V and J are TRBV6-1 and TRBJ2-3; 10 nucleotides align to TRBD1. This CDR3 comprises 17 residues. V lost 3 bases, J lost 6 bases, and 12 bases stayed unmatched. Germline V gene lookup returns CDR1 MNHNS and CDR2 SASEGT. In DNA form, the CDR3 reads TGTGCCAGCAGTGATTGGACAGGGGGGATCGATGGGGATACGCAGTATTTT. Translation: CASSDWTGGIDGDTQYF.

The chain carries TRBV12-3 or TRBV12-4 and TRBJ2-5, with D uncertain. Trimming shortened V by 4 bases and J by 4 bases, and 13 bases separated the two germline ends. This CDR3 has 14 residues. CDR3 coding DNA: TGTGCCAGCAGTTCCCCTATAGTGACAGAGACCCAGTACTTC. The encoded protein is CASSSPIVTETQYF.

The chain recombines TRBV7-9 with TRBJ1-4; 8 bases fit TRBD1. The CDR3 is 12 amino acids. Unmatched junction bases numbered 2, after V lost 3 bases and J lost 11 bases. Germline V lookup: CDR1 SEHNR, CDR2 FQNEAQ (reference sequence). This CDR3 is CASSLTGDKLFF. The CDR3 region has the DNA TGTGCCAGCAGCTTGACAGGGGATAAACTGTTTTTT.

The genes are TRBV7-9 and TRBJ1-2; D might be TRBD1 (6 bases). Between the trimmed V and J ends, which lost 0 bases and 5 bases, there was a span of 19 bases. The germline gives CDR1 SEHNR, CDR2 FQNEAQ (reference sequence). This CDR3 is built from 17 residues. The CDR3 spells CASSLAFTEGDHYGYTF. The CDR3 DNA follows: TGTGCCAGCAGCTTAGCCTTTACCGAGGGGGACCATTATGGCTACACCTTC.